This TCR beta chain was sequenced in a study of shared clonotypes between healthy human individuals. Findings of the study overall: Despite large depth, rarefaction showed incomplete sorted-subset sequencing. Memory subsets generally showed smaller estimated richness than naive subsets did.

About this clone: Its target is not known.

The germline V gene encodes CDR1 SNHLY and CDR2 FYNNEI. This CDR3 is 13 amino acids long. J was trimmed by 8 bases and V by 8 bases; bases with no gene match: 10. Method: immunoSEQ multiplex PCR; TCRdb's copy keeps in-frame clones and lacks some. Of about 2 million clones listed, 85% to 95% were seen once; the top ten hold roughly 0.13%. The sample was naive CD4+ T cells sorted from blood. Specified subset: CD45RA+ positively selected. The rearrangement joins TRBV2 to TRBJ1-2, with 8 nucleotides matching TRBD1. The clonotype originates from a man between 18 and 35 years old in good health. CDR3 region: CASGVGQGGGYTF. The CDR3 nucleotides are TGTGCCAGCGGTGTCGGACAGGGAGGAGGCTACACCTTC.